This T cell receptor (beta chain) came from a study of blood T cell repertoires in COVID-19. Study context: The origin of the acute and convalescent COVID-19 samples was the United States, Italy and Spain.

Sequencing was performed with immunoSEQ multiplex PCR; in TCRdb, only in-frame clones are kept and a portion is missing. The sample lists about 180,000 clones; 84% were seen once. CDR1 is SGHTA, CDR2 FQGTGA, per germline. Trimming took off 2 bases at V and 3 bases at J, with 11 bases between the two ends. This CDR3 has 15 amino acids. Sequenced sample: peripheral blood. This chain uses TRBV7-3 with TRBJ2-1; D perhaps matches TRBD1 (6 bases). The sequence was obtained from a human donor in a cohort sampled during active COVID-19. CDR3 in DNA: TGTGCCAGCAGCTTATCAGCAGGGGACTACAATGAGCAGTTCTTC. Its protein is CASSLSAGDYNEQFF. The full variable domain, in which reference TRBV7-3 and TRBJ2-1 provide the parts outside the CDR3, is GAGVSQTPSNKVTEKGKYVELRCDPISGHTALYWYRQSLGQGPEFLIYFQGTGAADDSGLPNDRFFAVRPEGSVSTLKIQRTERGDSAVYLCASSLSAGDYNEQFFGPGTRLTVL.